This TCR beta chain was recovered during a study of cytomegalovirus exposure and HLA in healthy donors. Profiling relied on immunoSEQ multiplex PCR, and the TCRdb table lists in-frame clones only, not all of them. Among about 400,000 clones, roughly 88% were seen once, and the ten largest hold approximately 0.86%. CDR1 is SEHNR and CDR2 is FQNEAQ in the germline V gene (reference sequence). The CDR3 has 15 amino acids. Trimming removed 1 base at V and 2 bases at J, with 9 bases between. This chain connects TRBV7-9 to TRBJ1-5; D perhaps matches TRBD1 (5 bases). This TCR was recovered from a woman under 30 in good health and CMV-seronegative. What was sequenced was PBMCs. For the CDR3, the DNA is TGTGCCAGCAGCTTAGAGGGGTTAGGCAATCAGCCCCAGCATTTT. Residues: CASSLEGLGNQPQHF.